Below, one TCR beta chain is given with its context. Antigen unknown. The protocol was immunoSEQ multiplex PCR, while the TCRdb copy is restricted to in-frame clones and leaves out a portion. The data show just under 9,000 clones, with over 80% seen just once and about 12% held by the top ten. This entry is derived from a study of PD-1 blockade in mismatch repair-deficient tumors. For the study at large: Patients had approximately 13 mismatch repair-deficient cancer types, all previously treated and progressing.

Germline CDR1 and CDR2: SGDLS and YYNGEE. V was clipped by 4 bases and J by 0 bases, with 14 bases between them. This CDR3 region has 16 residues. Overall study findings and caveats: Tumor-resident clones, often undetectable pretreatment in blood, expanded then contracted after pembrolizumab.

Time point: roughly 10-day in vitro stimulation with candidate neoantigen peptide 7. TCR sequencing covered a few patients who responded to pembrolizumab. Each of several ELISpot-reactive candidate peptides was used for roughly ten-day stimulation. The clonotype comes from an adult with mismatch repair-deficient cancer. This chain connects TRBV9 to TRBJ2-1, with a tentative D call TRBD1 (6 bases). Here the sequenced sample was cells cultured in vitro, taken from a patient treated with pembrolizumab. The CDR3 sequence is CASSPQGSVSYNEQFF. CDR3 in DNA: TGTGCCAGCAGCCCCCAGGGGTCTGTCTCCTACAATGAGCAGTTCTTC.